The following is a T cell receptor (beta chain) sequence with its context. This entry belongs to a study of cytomegalovirus exposure and HLA in healthy donors. With V trimmed by 5 bases and J by 9 bases, 6 bases remained unmatched. The CDR3 spans 14 residues. Looked up from germline, CDR1 is LNHDA and CDR2 is SQIVND (reference sequence). The PCR contained 60 Vbeta and 13 Jbeta primers. This table comes from immunoSEQ multiplex PCR, and its TCRdb copy is limited to in-frame clones, with some not included. The profile shows about 180,000 clones, approximately 72% of them singletons. The chain has TRBV19 and TRBJ2-3, with 12 bases matching TRBD2. The sample consisted of PBMCs. The TCR sequence derives from a female donor in good health and CMV-seronegative. Here the CDR3 reads CASSAGTSGSTQYF. As DNA, the CDR3 is TGTGCCAGTAGTGCTGGGACTAGCGGGTCAACGCAGTATTTT.